The 31 T cell receptor beta chains listed next were all sequenced from one sample in a study. Data came from immunoSEQ multiplex PCR; TCRdb stores just in-frame clones and leaves some out. The table shows approximately 70,000 clones, with 85% to 95% occurring only once. Input material: PBMCs. These TCRs come from a man between 35 and 55 years old with rheumatoid arthritis.

J is TRBJ2-7 and V is TRBV6-5; D possibly corresponds to TRBD2 (6 bases). Germline-derived CDR1 and CDR2 are MNHEY and SVGAGI. Trimming cost V 6 bases and J 5 bases, with 14 bases left between them. The CDR3 extends over 13 amino acids. The CDR3, as DNA: TGTGCCAGCAGCCTCCAGGGAGGCAACGAGCAGTACTTC. Translation: CASSLQGGNEQYF.

The sample holds a few counts of this clone. The chain has TRBV6-6 and TRBJ1-6; 7 positions match TRBD1. The CDR3 loop spans 14 amino acids. With 7 bases clipped from V and 9 bases from J, the junction kept 9 bases outside the gene matches. Germline V gene lookup returns CDR1 MNHNY and CDR2 SVGAGI (reference sequence). CDR3 in DNA: TGTGCCAGCACCAGGGGTCAGGGGGGTTCACCCCTCCACTTT. Amino acids: CASTRGQGGSPLHF.

This rearrangement joins TRBV2 to TRBJ1-1; D is possibly TRBD1 (5 bases). Germline V gives CDR1 SNHLY, CDR2 FYNNEI. V was clipped by 6 bases and J by 0 bases, with 14 bases between them. The CDR3 covers 15 residues. This CDR3 reads CASSGPGGLNTEAFF. The CDR3 nucleotides are TGTGCCAGCAGCGGGCCGGGGGGATTGAACACTGAAGCTTTCTTT.

The V and J genes are TRBV19 and TRBJ1-1, with 7 bases fitting TRBD1. The length of the CDR3 is 13 residues. Trimming took 9 bases from V and 1 from J; bases not matched to a gene: 5. Germline loops: CDR1 LNHDA, CDR2 SQIVND (reference sequence). DNA for the CDR3: TGTGCCAGCTCGGGACAGAGGAACACTGAAGCTTTCTTT. Encoded protein: CASSGQRNTEAFF. Using reference TRBV19 and TRBJ1-1 for the parts outside the CDR3, the full variable domain is DGGITQSPKYLFRKEGQNVTLSCEQNLNHDAMYWYRQDPGQGLRLIYYSQIVNDFQKGDIAEGYSVSREKKESFPLTVTSAQKNPTAFYLCASSGQRNTEAFFGQGTRLTVV.

The chain joins TRBV2 to TRBJ1-5; D is ambiguous. Trimming shortened V by 5 bases and J by 5 bases, and 10 bases separated the two germline ends. CDR3 length equals 13 residues. The germline V gene encodes CDR1 SNHLY and CDR2 FYNNEI. CDR3 residues: CASSSNRDQPQHF. CDR3 coding DNA: TGTGCCAGCAGTTCTAACAGAGATCAGCCCCAGCATTTT.

The chain employs TRBV25-1 and TRBJ2-3, with D possibly being TRBD2 (6 bases). V was trimmed by 3 bases and J by 6 bases, leaving 10 bases between them. Germline V gives CDR1 MGHDK, CDR2 SYGVNS. The CDR3 extends over 13 amino acids. The CDR3 DNA reads TGTGCCAGCAGTGACCGACGGGGGGATACGCAGTATTTT. The encoded protein is CASSDRRGDTQYF.

The genes are TRBV2 and TRBJ2-1; 7 bases fit TRBD2. This CDR3 contains 14 residues. With 11 bases clipped from V and 9 bases from J, the junction kept 16 bases outside the gene matches. The germline V gene encodes CDR1 SNHLY and CDR2 FYNNEI. The CDR3: CAGKPPGGSFEQFF. The DNA for the CDR3 is TGTGCCGGCAAACCCCCAGGCGGGAGTTTTGAGCAGTTCTTC. Using reference TRBV2 and TRBJ2-1 for the parts outside the CDR3, the full variable domain is EPEVTQTPSHQVTQMGQEVILRCVPISNHLYFYWYRQILGQKVEFLVSFYNNEISEKSEIFDDQFSVERPDGSNFTLKIRSTKLEDSAMYFCAGKPPGGSFEQFFGPGTRLTVL.

This clone has a single count. V gene TRBV25-1 combines with J gene TRBJ1-1; 9 nucleotides agree with TRBD1. The CDR3 extends over 15 amino acids. CDR1 is MGHDK, CDR2 SYGVNS, per germline. V shed 5 bases and J 4 bases; nucleotides not matched to a gene: 8. CDR3 sequence reads: CASSTQQGASTEAFF. In DNA form, the CDR3 reads TGTGCCAGCAGTACACAACAGGGGGCCAGCACTGAAGCTTTCTTT.

This clone was found once. The J gene is TRBJ1-5, the V gene TRBV6-2 or TRBV6-3; the D gene is possibly TRBD1 (6 bases). The ends were cut back, 3 bases at V and 1 base at J, with 16 bases in the middle. The CDR3 spans 17 residues. Germline V gene sequence: CDR1 MNHEY, CDR2 SVGEGT. The CDR3 reads CASSYGALGASNQPQHF. In DNA, the CDR3 is TGTGCCAGCAGTTATGGGGCTTTGGGGGCCAGCAATCAGCCCCAGCATTTT.

The chain combines TRBV7-9 with TRBJ2-6; D may match TRBD1 or TRBD2 (6 bases each). Germline-derived CDR1 and CDR2 are SEHNR and FQNEAQ (reference sequence). This CDR3 is 16 amino acids long. V was cut by 5 bases and J by 0 bases, with 11 bases left in between. CDR3 nucleotide sequence: TGTGCCAGCAGCCGAGGGGGGTCCTCTGGGGCCAACGTCCTGACTTTC. Its protein is CASSRGGSSGANVLTF. The complete variable domain, with remaining parts taken from reference TRBV7-9 and TRBJ2-6, reads DTGVSQNPRHKITKRGQNVTFRCDPISEHNRLYWYRQTLGQGPEFLTYFQNEAQLEKSRLLSDRFSAERPKGSFSTLEIQRTEQGDSAMYLCASSRGGSSGANVLTFGAGSRLTVL.

The genes are TRBV5-8 and TRBJ2-1; 13 positions match TRBD2. The V segment lost 4 bases and the J segment 0 bases; nucleotides outside the gene matches: 13. The CDR3 has 20 residues. Germline CDR1 and CDR2: SGHTS and YDEGEE. The CDR3 region has the DNA TGTGCCAGCAGCCCCCGCTCCCGTTGGACTAGCGGGAGCTCCTACAATGAGCAGTTCTTC. It encodes CASSPRSRWTSGSSYNEQFF. The variable domain in full, completed from reference TRBV5-8 and TRBJ2-1, reads EAGVTQSPTHLIKTRGQQATLRCSPISGHTSVYWYQQALGLGLQFLLWYDEGEERNRGNFPPRFSGRQFPNYSSELNVNALELEDSALYLCASSPRSRWTSGSSYNEQFFGPGTRLTVL.

As DNA, the CDR3 is TGTGCCAGCAGCGTGGGGACAAAAGAGACCCAGTACTTC. It is translated as CASSVGTKETQYF. The V and J genes are TRBV9 and TRBJ2-5; a possible D gene is TRBD1 (6 bases). Germline V CDR1 and CDR2: SGDLS, YYNGEE. Trimming pared 2 bases from V and 3 bases from J, leaving 8 bases between. The CDR3 covers 13 residues. Supplemented by reference TRBV9 and TRBJ2-5, the full variable domain reads DSGVTQTPKHLITATGQRVTLRCSPRSGDLSVYWYQQSLDQGLQFLIQYYNGEERAKGNILERFSAQQFPDLHSELNLSSLELGDSALYFCASSVGTKETQYFGPGTRLLVL.

The chain recombines TRBV7-2 with TRBJ2-3; the match to TRBD2 covers 10 bases. Trimming took 5 bases from V and 5 from J; bases not matched to a gene: 4. The CDR3 runs to 14 residues. The V gene's germline CDR1 is SGHTA and CDR2 FQGNSA. The DNA for the CDR3 is TGTGCCAGCAGCGCAGCGGGGGGGGTAGATACGCAGTATTTT. It yields the protein CASSAAGGVDTQYF.

V gene TRBV5-6 combines with J gene TRBJ1-2; 7 nucleotides align to TRBD1. CDR1 SGHDT and CDR2 YYEEEE come from the germline V gene. The CDR3 has 17 residues. V was pared by 2 bases and J by 0 bases, with 10 bases of the junction left unmatched. The DNA for the CDR3 is TGTGCCAGCAGCTTAGGGACAGCGTTACTAGCTAACTATGGCTACACCTTC. As protein: CASSLGTALLANYGYTF.

This clone was counted once. J is TRBJ2-3 and V is TRBV7-6, with 7 bases identical to TRBD1. Germline-derived CDR1 and CDR2 are SGHVS and FNYEAQ. The CDR3 totals 16 residues. V shed 4 bases and J 5 bases; nucleotides not matched to a gene: 12. The CDR3 reads CASSSRQGSSGDTQYF. The DNA of the CDR3 is TGTGCCAGCAGCTCTAGACAGGGTAGTTCGGGAGATACGCAGTATTTT.

The chain is built from TRBV7-9 and TRBJ1-3; TRBD1 is a possible D gene (5 bases). The germline V gene has CDR1 SEHNR and CDR2 FQNEAQ (reference sequence). The length of the CDR3 is 15 residues. Trimming stripped 2 bases from V and 3 bases from J, with 11 bases between. This CDR3 reads CASSLLSGGGNTIYF. The DNA for the CDR3 is TGTGCCAGCAGCTTATTATCCGGGGGTGGAAACACCATATATTTT.

The V call is TRBV28, the J call TRBJ1-5; D is ambiguous. The V gene lost 1 base and the J gene lost 4 bases, with 11 bases spanning the gap. The CDR3 has 15 amino acids. CDR1 is MDHEN, CDR2 SYDVKM, per germline. CDR3 coding DNA: TGTGCCAGCAGTTTATTGGGTGGAAATAATCAGCCCCAGCATTTT. This codes for CASSLLGGNNQPQHF.

This sequence joins TRBV4-1 and TRBJ2-4, with 7 bases that match TRBD2. Trimming took 1 base from V and 0 from J; bases not matched to a gene: 6. CDR3 size: 17 residues. CDR1 is MGHRA and CDR2 is YSYEKL in the germline V gene. CDR3 region: CASSQGRERLAKNIQYF. DNA for the CDR3: TGCGCCAGCAGCCAAGGGCGGGAGCGGTTAGCCAAAAACATTCAGTACTTC.

This chain connects TRBV9 to TRBJ2-3; D unclear. This CDR3 comprises 12 residues. Trimming cost V 3 bases and J 8 bases, with 10 bases left between them. Germline V gene lookup returns CDR1 SGDLS and CDR2 YYNGEE. CDR3 residues: CASSGVHGTQYF. The CDR3, as DNA: TGTGCCAGCAGCGGGGTACATGGTACGCAGTATTTT.

The chain links TRBV5-6 to TRBJ2-6; 7 positions match TRBD1. Unmatched junction bases numbered 11, after V lost 6 bases and J lost 2 bases. The CDR3 has 17 amino acids. The germline gives CDR1 SGHDT, CDR2 YYEEEE. The CDR3 bases are TGTGCCAGCACCCGACAGGGTTTGGGAGCTGGGGCCAACGTCCTGACTTTC. Translation: CASTRQGLGAGANVLTF.

CDR3 loop: CASSPPGDAEAFF. The CDR3 bases are TGCGCCAGCAGCCCACCAGGGGACGCTGAAGCTTTCTTT. This rearrangement joins TRBV5-1 to TRBJ1-1; tentative D call: TRBD1 (6 bases). This CDR3 region has 13 residues. V was cut by 4 bases and J by 6 bases, with 13 bases left in between. Germline-derived CDR1 and CDR2 are SGHRS and YFSETQ.

The J gene is TRBJ2-5, the V gene TRBV4-1, with D perhaps matching TRBD2 (5 bases). CDR1 and CDR2 from the germline V gene are MGHRA and YSYEKL. The CDR3 contains 15 residues. V lost 1 base and J 4 bases, leaving 13 bases between the germline ends. This CDR3 is CASSQASLARETQYF. DNA of the CDR3: TGCGCCAGCAGCCAAGCTTCCCTAGCAAGAGAGACCCAGTACTTC.

The rearrangement uses TRBV7-9 and TRBJ2-3; D uncertain. V was shortened by 5 bases and J by 7 bases, with 22 bases between the two germline ends. CDR3 length: 16 residues. Germline V gene sequence: CDR1 SEHNR, CDR2 FQNEAQ (reference sequence). The CDR3 coding sequence is TGTGCCAGCAGCCCCGAACTCTTGGACGGTCGGAATACGCAGTATTTT. It yields the protein CASSPELLDGRNTQYF.

J is TRBJ1-1 and V is TRBV7-6, with a weak D call TRBD1 (5 bases). V lost 5 bases and J lost 0, with 10 bases in between. The CDR3 spans 14 residues. Germline CDR1 and CDR2: SGHVS and FNYEAQ. The CDR3 DNA sequence: TGTGCCAGCAGCCCGACAGATCTGAACACTGAAGCTTTCTTT. Encoded protein: CASSPTDLNTEAFF.

This clone has only one observation. The gene calls are TRBV29-1 and TRBJ2-3, with D possibly TRBD1 on 6 matching bases. Per germline, CDR1 SQVTM and CDR2 ANQGSEA. V lost 7 bases to trimming and J lost 6 bases, with 14 bases between them. The CDR3 extends over 12 amino acids. The CDR3 here is CSATGSADTQYF. The DNA of the CDR3 is TGCAGCGCCACAGGGTCAGCGGATACGCAGTATTTT.

This chain uses TRBV28 with TRBJ1-1; TRBD1 matches at 9 bases. CDR1 is MDHEN, CDR2 SYDVKM, per germline. With V trimmed by 5 bases and J by 2 bases, 3 bases remained unmatched. The CDR3 spans 14 residues. The CDR3 bases are TGTGCCAGCAGTGGACAGGGGAGCAACACTGAAGCTTTCTTT. Translation: CASSGQGSNTEAFF.

The chain joins TRBV19 to TRBJ2-5; 8 nucleotides line up with TRBD2. The V segment lost 5 bases and the J segment 9 bases; nucleotides outside the gene matches: 11. The germline V gene encodes CDR1 LNHDA and CDR2 SQIVND (reference sequence). The CDR3 extends over 14 amino acids. DNA for the CDR3: TGTGCCAGTAGTTCCTCCGGGAGGGCGGAGTCCCAGTACTTC. Translation: CASSSSGRAESQYF.

The chain is built from TRBV28 and TRBJ1-5, with a weak D call TRBD1 (6 bases). CDR3 length: 15 amino acids. The germline CDR1 and CDR2 sequences are MDHEN and SYDVKM. V lost 2 bases, J lost 5 bases, and 13 bases lay in between. The chain's CDR3 is CASSLGGAQDQPQHF. CDR3 coding DNA: TGTGCCAGCAGTTTAGGGGGGGCGCAGGATCAGCCCCAGCATTTT. Full variable domain (rest looked up from reference TRBV28 and TRBJ1-5): DVKVTQSSRYLVKRTGEKVFLECVQDMDHENMFWYRQDPGLGLRLIYFSYDVKMKEKGDIPEGYSVSREKKERFSLILESASTNQTSMYLCASSLGGAQDQPQHFGDGTRLSIL.

The CDR3 here is CASSLPSAGNTGELFF. DNA of the CDR3: TGTGCCAGCAGTTTACCTTCGGCAGGGAATACCGGGGAGCTGTTTTTT. The V and J genes are TRBV28 and TRBJ2-2, with a tentative D call TRBD1 (5 bases). V lost 2 bases and J 5 bases, leaving 15 bases between the germline ends. Germline assignment: CDR1 MDHEN and CDR2 SYDVKM. CDR3 length: 16 amino acids. Combining the CDR3 with reference TRBV28 and TRBJ2-2 gives the whole variable domain DVKVTQSSRYLVKRTGEKVFLECVQDMDHENMFWYRQDPGLGLRLIYFSYDVKMKEKGDIPEGYSVSREKKERFSLILESASTNQTSMYLCASSLPSAGNTGELFFGEGSRLTVL.

A word on this clone: This sample includes further DNA sequences coding for the same CDR3. This chain connects TRBV7-2 to TRBJ2-7; no definite D call. Per the germline V gene, CDR1 is SGHTA and CDR2 is FQGNSA. This CDR3 spans 15 amino acids. Trimming stripped 0 bases from V and 1 base from J, with 10 bases between. CDR3 loop: CASSLAFGGSYEQYF. Here the CDR3 DNA reads TGTGCCAGCAGCTTAGCGTTCGGCGGTTCCTACGAGCAGTACTTC.

The chain carries TRBV3-1 (or the pseudogene TRBV3-2) and TRBJ2-5; no definite D call. CDR3 length: 14 amino acids. Germline V gene sequence: CDR1 LGHDT, CDR2 YNNKEL (reference sequence). Trimming left V 3 bases short and J 2 bases short, with 10 bases between. The CDR3 bases are TGTGCCAGCAGCCATAGGGCTAGTCAAGAGACCCAGTACTTC. Translation: CASSHRASQETQYF.